Detailed here is one T cell receptor beta chain. The data stem from a study of blood T cell repertoires in COVID-19. The trim removed 4 bases at V and 6 bases at J, leaving 8 bases unmatched. Germline CDR1 LNHDA, CDR2 SQIVND (reference sequence). CDR3 length: 15 amino acids. Method: immunoSEQ multiplex PCR; TCRdb's copy keeps in-frame clones and lacks some. This table holds 40,000 to 65,000 clones, approximately 80% found once. The receptor comes from a human donor with active or convalescent COVID-19. The donor label of this sample is uncertain. This chain links TRBV19 with TRBJ1-3; 8 bases align to TRBD1. The sequenced sample consisted of peripheral blood. CDR3: CASSSGTGFLNTIYF. The CDR3 DNA reads TGTGCCAGTAGTAGCGGGACAGGATTCTTAAACACCATATATTTT.